The 20 T cell receptor beta chains below come from one sample, sequenced in a study of blood T cells in healthy people across ages (dated by TCRdb to between 2015 and 2017). The library was generated by 5' RACE. TCRdb lists the instrument as Illumina HiSeq 2500. A second roughly 6 to 11 cycle PCR used a sample-barcoded 5' primer and a J-beta primer mix. TCRdb itself trimmed the public reads at Q25 with fastp, ran MiXCR and retained productive beta chains. Rows with one shared CDR3 protein collapse into an entry with the most common genes and DNA. Across this sample there are around 800,000 distinct CDR3 sequences, with about half seen only once. Clones ranked in the top ten supply over 15% of the sample. What was sequenced was blood. Receptor source: a man older than 75 in good health.

Here the CDR3 reads CASSPGLGPFNEQYF. In DNA, the CDR3 is TGTGCCAGCAGTCCCGGACTAGGGCCCTTTAATGAGCAGTACTTC. V is TRBV12-3 or TRBV12-4 and J is TRBJ2-5; 7 positions match TRBD2. The CDR3 consists of 15 residues. V lost 5 bases and J lost 11; bases outside the gene matches: 17.

In the case of this clonotype: This may stem from a read error, because a much larger clone lies one nucleotide away. The chain recombines TRBV7-2 with TRBJ2-4; TRBD2 might be the D (5 bases). The V end was cut by 2 bases, the J end by 13 bases, with 15 bases between. Germline values: CDR1 SGHTA, CDR2 FQGNSA. The CDR3 contains 13 residues. In nucleotides, the CDR3 is TGTGCCAGCAGCTTACCCGGGGTCTACGGGCAGTACTTC. This gives the protein CASSLPGVYGQYF.

This clonotype has only a few counts. The gene calls are TRBV9 and TRBJ2-1; D may match TRBD1 or TRBD2 (5 bases each). The germline gives CDR1 SGDLS, CDR2 YYNGEE. CDR3 size: 16 residues. V was clipped by 0 bases and J by 2 bases, with 12 bases between them. CDR3 DNA: TGTGCCAGCAGCGTAGGGGGGAGTTTGACCTACAATGAGCAGTTCTTC. It specifies CASSVGGSLTYNEQFF.

In its sample, this clonotype was seen a few times. The CDR3 DNA is TGTGCCAGCAGTCGAGCGGGAGTTGAGATCACCGGGGAGCTGTTTTTT. It specifies CASSRAGVEITGELFF. V usage is TRBV6-6 and J usage is TRBJ2-2; 8 bases are shared with TRBD2. J was trimmed by 4 bases and V by 5 bases; bases with no gene match: 9. The V gene's germline CDR1 is MNHNY and CDR2 SVGAGI (reference sequence). The CDR3 covers 16 residues.

The chain employs TRBV7-9 and TRBJ1-4, with 8 positions matching TRBD1. Germline loops: CDR1 SEHNR, CDR2 FQNEAQ (reference sequence). Unmatched junction bases numbered 3, after V lost 3 bases and J lost 3 bases. The CDR3 spans 15 residues. The CDR3 coding sequence is TGTGCCAGCAGCTTGGGACAGGTGGCTAATGAAAAACTGTTTTTT. Translation gives CASSLGQVANEKLFF.

The V gene is TRBV9, the J gene TRBJ2-3, with unresolved D. Trimming cost V 4 bases and J 4 bases, with 13 bases left between them. The CDR3 spans 14 residues. Germline V gene lookup returns CDR1 SGDLS and CDR2 YYNGEE. The CDR3 sequence is CASSPGTTPDTQYF. For the CDR3, the DNA is TGTGCCAGCAGCCCCGGTACAACCCCAGATACGCAGTATTTT.

This clonotype was counted between two and nine times. The rearrangement links TRBV5-1 to TRBJ2-1; 9 bases are a match to TRBD2. The V and J ends lost 5 bases and 7 bases, in that order; junction bases with no gene match: 10. Germline CDR1 SGHRS, CDR2 YFSETQ. The CDR3 is made up of 15 amino acids. This CDR3 reads CASRSGSGRNNEQFF. The CDR3 DNA is TGCGCCAGCAGGTCTGGTAGCGGGAGAAATAATGAGCAGTTCTTC. The variable domain in full, with the rest retrieved from reference TRBV5-1 and TRBJ2-1, is KAGVTQTPRYLIKTRGQQVTLSCSPISGHRSVSWYQQTPGQGLQFLFEYFSETQRNKGNFPGRFSGRQFSNSRSEMNVSTLELGDSALYLCASRSGSGRNNEQFFGPGTRLTVL.

This clonotype was seen a few times. J is TRBJ2-7 and V is TRBV28; D is possibly TRBD1 (6 bases). Trimming pared 7 bases from V and 5 bases from J, leaving 12 bases between. Germline V gene lookup returns CDR1 MDHEN and CDR2 SYDVKM. The CDR3 length is 12 residues. Here the CDR3 reads CASTQQGDEQYF. Here the CDR3 DNA reads TGTGCCAGCACCCAACAGGGAGACGAGCAGTACTTC. The full variable domain, rest sourced from reference TRBV28 and TRBJ2-7, is DVKVTQSSRYLVKRTGEKVFLECVQDMDHENMFWYRQDPGLGLRLIYFSYDVKMKEKGDIPEGYSVSREKKERFSLILESASTNQTSMYLCASTQQGDEQYFGPGTRLTVT.

There are a few counts of this clonotype. This sequence joins TRBV24-1 and TRBJ2-7; maybe TRBD1 (8 bases). CDR3 size: 16 residues. Germline lookup yields CDR1 KGHDR and CDR2 SFDVKD. The V end lost 1 base, the J end lost 2 bases, and 14 bases lay between the germline ends. The CDR3 DNA reads TGTGCCACCAGTGATTTTACAGGGGGGACTACCTACGAGCAGTACTTC. Amino acid sequence: CATSDFTGGTTYEQYF.

This clonotype has only a few counts. The rearrangement links TRBV20-1 to TRBJ2-7; no clear D gene. V was pared by 3 bases and J by 1 base, with 16 bases between. The CDR3 is 15 residues long. From germline, CDR1 is DFQATT and CDR2 SNEGSKA (reference sequence). In nucleotides, the CDR3 is TGCAGTGCTAGTGGGCGAGTGGCTGGGTCCTACGAGCAGTACTTC. It encodes CSASGRVAGSYEQYF.

The chain carries TRBV30 and TRBJ2-2; no firm D call. Trimming took 4 bases from V and 0 from J, leaving 15 bases between them. Germline V gene lookup returns CDR1 GTSNPN and CDR2 SVGIG (reference sequence). The CDR3 sequence is 16 residues long. The CDR3 protein is CAWKASLSSNTGELFF. The DNA for the CDR3 is TGTGCCTGGAAGGCCAGCTTAAGTTCGAACACCGGGGAGCTGTTTTTT.

In its sample, this clonotype was seen a few times. The V call is TRBV29-1, the J call TRBJ1-4; no firm D call. Germline CDR1 SQVTM, CDR2 ANQGSEA. Trimming removed 7 bases at V and 7 bases at J, with 16 bases between. This CDR3 has 13 amino acids. The CDR3 DNA reads as TGCAGCGCCCTTTTTACGGTTCGTGAAAAACTGTTTTTT. This codes for CSALFTVREKLFF.

The chain combines TRBV12-3 or TRBV12-4 with TRBJ2-2; D unresolved. The CDR3 is made up of 13 amino acids. With 3 bases removed from V and 7 bases from J, the gap between germline ends came to 9 bases. In nucleotides, the CDR3 is TGTGCCAGCAGTTTGGCGCCCGGCGGGGAGCTGTTTTTT. Amino acids: CASSLAPGGELFF.

On this clonotype: An end of the junction differs from the germline gene, which may be a read error. The chain links TRBV7-7 to TRBJ2-7, with 7 bases lining up with TRBD1. The better agreement between TRBJ2-5 and the DNA end casts doubt on the J call. Germline V gives CDR1 SSHAT, CDR2 FNYEAQ (reference sequence). The CDR3 has 17 amino acids. CDR3 DNA sequence: TGTGCTAGCAGCCCACGGTCTATGACAGGGCTCGGAGAGACCCAGTACTTC. Its protein is CASSPRSMTGLGETQYF.

The gene calls are TRBV20-1 and TRBJ2-7, with 9 bases aligning to TRBD2. The germline V gene has CDR1 DFQATT and CDR2 SNEGSKA (reference sequence). CDR3 length: 13 residues. J was trimmed by 3 bases and V by 5 bases; bases with no gene match: 5. CDR3 nucleotides: TGCAGTGCTGGGCTAGCGGGAAACTACGAGCAGTACTTC. It is translated as CSAGLAGNYEQYF.

V is TRBV11-3 and J is TRBJ2-1, with TRBD2 as a possible D gene (7 bases). Trimming removed 5 bases from V and 9 bases from J, with 14 bases in between. In germline, CDR1 is SGHNT, CDR2 YENEEA. This CDR3 is 13 amino acids long. CDR3 sequence reads: CASSGGATAEQFF. In DNA form, the CDR3 reads TGTGCCAGCAGCGGGGGGGCGACCGCTGAGCAGTTCTTC.

This chain uses TRBV25-1 with TRBJ1-6; no reliable D call. Germline assignment: CDR1 MGHDK and CDR2 SYGVNS. The CDR3 is 14 residues long. Deletions cut 3 bases from V and 10 bases from J, with 13 bases between. The CDR3 sequence: CASSDTPGGSPLHF. The CDR3 DNA reads as TGTGCCAGCAGTGATACTCCCGGTGGGTCACCCCTCCACTTT.

The chain employs TRBV20-1 and TRBJ2-1; D unclear. CDR3 length equals 13 residues. Germline lookup yields CDR1 DFQATT and CDR2 SNEGSKA (reference sequence). CDR3 coding DNA: TGCAGCGAAACCGGGCAGACCAACAATGAGCAGTTCTTC. Translating it yields CSETGQTNNEQFF.

This sequence joins TRBV7-9 and TRBJ2-5, with 8 bases fitting TRBD2. CDR1 is SEHNR and CDR2 is FQNEAQ in the germline V gene (reference sequence). The CDR3 totals 20 residues. V lost 2 bases to trimming and J lost 2 bases; unmatched junction nucleotides: 19. CDR3 bases: TGTGCCAGCAGCTTAAGTCATCGGGGGACTAGGAGAGGCGTTCAAGAGACCCAGTACTTC. This gives the protein CASSLSHRGTRRGVQETQYF.

The chain uses TRBV3-1 and TRBJ2-5; D may match TRBD1 or TRBD2 (5 bases each). This CDR3 has 16 amino acids. Germline V gives CDR1 LGHDT, CDR2 YNNKEL (reference sequence). Between the trimmed V and J ends, which lost 4 bases and 1 base, there was a span of 16 bases. CDR3 amino acids: CASSPRDHASQETQYF. Written as DNA, the CDR3 is TGTGCCAGCAGCCCCCGGGACCACGCCTCCCAAGAGACCCAGTACTTC.